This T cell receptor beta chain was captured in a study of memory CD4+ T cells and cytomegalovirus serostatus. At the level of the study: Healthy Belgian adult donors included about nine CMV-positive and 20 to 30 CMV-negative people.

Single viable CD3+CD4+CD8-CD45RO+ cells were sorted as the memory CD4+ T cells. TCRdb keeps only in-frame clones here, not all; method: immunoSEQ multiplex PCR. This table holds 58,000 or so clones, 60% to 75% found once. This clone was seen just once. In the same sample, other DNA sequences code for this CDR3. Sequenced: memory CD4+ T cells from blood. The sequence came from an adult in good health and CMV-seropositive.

CDR3 protein: CASSPRQLGGNTIYF. The CDR3 nucleotides read TGTGCCAGCAGTCCGAGACAGCTTGGGGGAAACACCATATATTTT. This chain joins TRBV28 and TRBJ1-3, with D perhaps TRBD1 (5 bases). Germline values: CDR1 MDHEN, CDR2 SYDVKM. The CDR3 is 15 amino acids. Deletions cut 5 bases from V and 4 bases from J, with 15 bases between. The complete variable domain, with remaining parts taken from reference TRBV28 and TRBJ1-3, reads DVKVTQSSRYLVKRTGEKVFLECVQDMDHENMFWYRQDPGLGLRLIYFSYDVKMKEKGDIPEGYSVSREKKERFSLILESASTNQTSMYLCASSPRQLGGNTIYFGEGSWLTVV.